These 3 T cell receptor beta chains were sequenced from one sample in a study of vaccination and CD4 T cells after COVID-19. These TCRs' antigens remain unknown. The treatment: roughly 10-day PBMC culture with coronavirus spike peptide pools or control peptides (ViraFEST assay). An Oncomine TCR Beta short-read assay was used to sequence the DNA from cultured CD4+ T cells. TCRdb used MiXCR to reprocess the PCR reads, holding one entry per CDR3 protein. This sample has fewer than 15,000 distinct CDR3 sequences, with roughly 46% found just once. The sequencing used CD4+ T cells from blood, cultured in vitro, collected after SARS-CoV-2 vaccination. The receptors stem from a human donor who had recovered from COVID-19.

The table lists this clonotype with a few counts. The rearrangement uses TRBV6-2 or TRBV6-3 and TRBJ2-5, with D unclear. Trimming shortened V by 6 bases and J by 2 bases, and 13 bases separated the two germline ends. The CDR3 extends over 14 amino acids. CDR1 is MNHEY and CDR2 is SVGEGT in the germline V gene. CDR3 DNA sequence: TGTGCCAGCAGCATGCACGTGGAACAAGAGACCCAGTACTTC. This sequence encodes CASSMHVEQETQYF.

The chain links TRBV20-1 to TRBJ1-5; TRBD1 might be the D (5 bases). V gave up 7 bases and J gave up 5 bases, with 15 bases separating them. Germline V CDR1 and CDR2: DFQATT, SNEGSKA (reference sequence). The CDR3 is 13 amino acids. Here the CDR3 DNA reads TGCAGTGGTCGGGGGGGTACGGATCAGCCCCAGCATTTT. Its protein product is CSGRGGTDQPQHF.

The V and J genes are TRBV5-5 and TRBJ1-2; 8 positions match TRBD1. The junction had 9 bases not matched to a gene; V was cut back by 4 bases and J by 7 bases. Looked up from germline, CDR1 is SGHKS and CDR2 is YYEKEE (reference sequence). This CDR3 comprises 14 residues. The DNA of the CDR3 is TGTGCCAGCAGCGCGACCACAGGGGGTGGTGGCTACACCTTC. Protein sequence: CASSATTGGGGYTF. Supplemented by reference TRBV5-5 and TRBJ1-2, the full variable domain reads DAGVTQSPTHLIKTRGQQVTLRCSPISGHKSVSWYQQVLGQGPQFIFQYYEKEERGRGNFPDRFSARQFPNYSSELNVNALLLGDSALYLCASSATTGGGGYTFGSGTRLTVV.